Following are 14 T cell receptor beta chains from one sample sequenced in a study of T cell responses to AZD1222 COVID-19 vaccine. The repertoire was sequenced with immunoSEQ multiplex PCR; TCRdb's copy has only in-frame clones and lacks some. The table records approximately 96,000 clones, 85% to 95% of them present only once. This specimen was peripheral blood, taken 28 days after the second AZD1222 dose. The receptors shown here come from an adult who received the AZD1222 COVID-19 vaccine.

The V and J genes are TRBV27 and TRBJ1-1; tentatively, D is TRBD1 (5 bases). The CDR3 has 12 residues. Trimming shortened V by 4 bases and J by 6 bases, and 9 bases separated the two germline ends. CDR1 and CDR2 (germline): MNHEY, SMNVEV (reference sequence). The CDR3 DNA reads as TGTGCCAGCAGTTCTGGGGGGGCTGAAGCTTTCTTT. It is translated as CASSSGGAEAFF.

The rearrangement joins TRBV10-3 to TRBJ1-3, with 9 positions matching TRBD1. Germline CDR1 is ENHRY and CDR2 is SYGVKD. The CDR3 has 15 amino acids. V was clipped by 4 bases and J by 7 bases; unmatched bases: 8. The CDR3 DNA follows: TGTGCCATCAGTGGCCCGGGACAGGGCGGTAACACCATATATTTT. Protein product: CAISGPGQGGNTIYF.

This chain uses TRBV7-8 with TRBJ1-5, with 8 bases aligning to TRBD1. CDR1 is SGHVS and CDR2 is FQNEAQ in the germline V gene. J was trimmed by 4 bases and V by 5 bases; bases with no gene match: 7. The CDR3 extends over 15 amino acids. The chain's CDR3 is CASSPGTGNNQPQHF. CDR3 nucleotide sequence: TGTGCCAGCAGCCCAGGGACAGGTAATAATCAGCCCCAGCATTTT.

This chain joins TRBV27 and TRBJ1-2, with D tentatively TRBD1 (6 bases). CDR3 length equals 15 residues. Germline V gene sequence: CDR1 MNHEY, CDR2 SMNVEV (reference sequence). V was pared by 2 bases and J by 4 bases, with 14 bases between. The DNA for the CDR3 is TGTGCCAGCAGTTTAAGGGAAGGACAGATCTATGGCTACACCTTC. It translates to CASSLREGQIYGYTF.

This clone was counted a single time. The chain carries TRBV3-1 (or the pseudogene TRBV3-2) and TRBJ2-5; D perhaps matches TRBD2 (5 bases). This CDR3 region has 14 residues. Germline V gene data show CDR1 as LGHDT and CDR2 as YNNKEL (reference sequence). The V end lost 1 base, the J end lost 5 bases, and 11 bases lay between the germline ends. The CDR3 DNA sequence: TGTGCCAGCAGCCAAGGACGGGATCAGGAGACCCAGTACTTC. It translates to CASSQGRDQETQYF.

The chain couples TRBV10-3 to TRBJ2-1; the D gene is possibly TRBD2 (6 bases). The germline V gene encodes CDR1 ENHRY and CDR2 SYGVKD. V lost 0 bases and J lost 1, with 10 bases in between. The CDR3 is 16 residues long. Here the CDR3 reads CAISESAEGSYNEQFF. DNA for the CDR3: TGTGCCATCAGTGAGTCGGCGGAGGGGTCCTACAATGAGCAGTTCTTC.

This CDR3 is CASSLANQGRTGELFF. CDR3 coding DNA: TGTGCCAGCAGCTTAGCGAATCAGGGTAGGACCGGGGAGCTGTTTTTT. The chain is built from TRBV7-9 and TRBJ2-2, with a possible D match to TRBD1 (5 bases). Trimming pared 0 bases from V and 5 bases from J, leaving 13 bases between. CDR1 SEHNR and CDR2 FQNEAQ come from the germline V gene (reference sequence). The CDR3 contains 16 residues.

The chain carries TRBV15 and TRBJ2-7; D is perhaps TRBD2 (6 bases). The V and J ends lost 1 base and 7 bases respectively, with 23 bases between them. CDR3 size: 17 residues. Germline V gives CDR1 LNHNV, CDR2 YYDKDF (reference sequence). CDR3 protein: CATSRGKPGTLGGEQYF. The CDR3, as DNA: TGTGCCACCAGCAGAGGTAAACCCGGGACTCTTGGGGGAGAGCAGTACTTC. The variable domain in full, with the rest retrieved from reference TRBV15 and TRBJ2-7, is DAMVIQNPRYQVTQFGKPVTLSCSQTLNHNVMYWYQQKSSQAPKLLFHYYDKDFNNEADTPDNFQSRRPNTSFCFLDIRSPGLGDTAMYLCATSRGKPGTLGGEQYFGPGTRLTVT.

CDR3 nucleotide sequence: TGTGCCAGCAGTGACAGGGTGCCTGGGGCCAACGTCCTGACTTTC. This gives the protein CASSDRVPGANVLTF. The chain uses TRBV6-2 or TRBV6-3 and TRBJ2-6, with TRBD1 identical over 7 bases. The CDR3 is 15 residues long. With V trimmed by 5 bases and J by 2 bases, 3 bases remained unmatched. CDR1 MNHEY and CDR2 SVGEGT come from the germline V gene.

V and J are TRBV7-8 and TRBJ1-2, with 7 bases lining up with TRBD1. V lost 3 bases to trimming and J lost 2 bases; unmatched junction nucleotides: 3. Germline-derived CDR1 and CDR2 are SGHVS and FQNEAQ. The CDR3 length is 14 residues. The CDR3 region is CASSFRDSNYGYTF. In nucleotides, the CDR3 is TGTGCCAGCAGCTTCCGGGACAGCAACTATGGCTACACCTTC.

The chain carries TRBV10-3 and TRBJ1-5; the D is unclear. Germline CDR1 ENHRY, CDR2 SYGVKD. This CDR3 spans 16 amino acids. V was cut by 5 bases and J by 5 bases, with 19 bases left in between. Here the CDR3 DNA reads TGTGCCATCAGTCCGTCCTTGGGAAGCAAAGATCAGCCCCAGCATTTT. This codes for CAISPSLGSKDQPQHF.

The chain carries TRBV10-2 and TRBJ1-1; D might be TRBD1 (6 bases). This CDR3 region has 13 residues. The V end was cut by 6 bases, the J end by 5 bases, with 13 bases between. Looked up from germline, CDR1 is WSHSY and CDR2 is SAAADI. The CDR3 DNA reads TGCGCCAGCAGAGACAGGCGGGGTACTGAAGCTTTCTTT. Its translation is CASRDRRGTEAFF.

The V gene is TRBV27, the J gene TRBJ1-4, with 10 positions matching TRBD1. The CDR3 loop spans 17 amino acids. From germline, CDR1 is MNHEY and CDR2 SMNVEV (reference sequence). The V and J ends lost 0 bases and 8 bases, in that order; junction bases with no gene match: 9. The CDR3 reads CASSLSPLGTGAEKLFF. CDR3 DNA: TGTGCCAGCAGTTTATCACCTTTGGGGACAGGGGCCGAAAAACTGTTTTTT. The complete variable domain, with remaining parts taken from reference TRBV27 and TRBJ1-4, reads EAQVTQNPRYLITVTGKKLTVTCSQNMNHEYMSWYRQDPGLGLRQIYYSMNVEVTDKGDVPEGYKVSRKEKRNFPLILESPSPNQTSLYFCASSLSPLGTGAEKLFFGSGTQLSVL.

The V gene is TRBV7-2, the J gene TRBJ2-6, with D unresolved. V lost 2 bases, J lost 4 bases, and 12 bases lay in between. The CDR3 length is 16 residues. CDR1 SGHTA and CDR2 FQGNSA come from the germline V gene. The CDR3 loop reads CASSLTGPAGANVLTF. CDR3 DNA: TGTGCCAGCAGCTTAACTGGGCCCGCAGGGGCCAACGTCCTGACTTTC.